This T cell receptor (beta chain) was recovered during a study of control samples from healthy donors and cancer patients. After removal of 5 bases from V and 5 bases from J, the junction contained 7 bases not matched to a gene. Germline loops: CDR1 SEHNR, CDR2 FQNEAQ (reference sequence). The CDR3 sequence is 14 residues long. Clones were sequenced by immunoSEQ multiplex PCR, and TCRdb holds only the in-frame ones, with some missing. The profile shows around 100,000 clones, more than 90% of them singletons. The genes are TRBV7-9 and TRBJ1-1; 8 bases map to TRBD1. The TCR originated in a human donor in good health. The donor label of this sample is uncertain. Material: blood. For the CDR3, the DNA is TGTGCCAGCAGCCCAAAAGGGGACAGGACTGAAGCTTTCTTT. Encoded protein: CASSPKGDRTEAFF.